This T cell receptor beta chain is from a study of control samples from healthy donors and cancer patients. Assay: immunoSEQ multiplex PCR; the TCRdb copy retains only in-frame clones and omits some. Among approximately 49,000 clones listed, about 86% were seen once. The V gene's germline CDR1 is MDHEN and CDR2 SYDVKM. The ends were cut back, 5 bases at V and 3 bases at J, with 8 bases in the middle. The CDR3 is made up of 12 amino acids. Sequenced: PBMCs. The V call is TRBV28, the J call TRBJ2-7; no firm D call. The TCR sequence derives from a woman between 50 and 59 years old with lung cancer. CDR3 DNA: TGTGCCAGCAGTCCCTTAGACTACGAGCAGTACTTC. Encoded protein: CASSPLDYEQYF.